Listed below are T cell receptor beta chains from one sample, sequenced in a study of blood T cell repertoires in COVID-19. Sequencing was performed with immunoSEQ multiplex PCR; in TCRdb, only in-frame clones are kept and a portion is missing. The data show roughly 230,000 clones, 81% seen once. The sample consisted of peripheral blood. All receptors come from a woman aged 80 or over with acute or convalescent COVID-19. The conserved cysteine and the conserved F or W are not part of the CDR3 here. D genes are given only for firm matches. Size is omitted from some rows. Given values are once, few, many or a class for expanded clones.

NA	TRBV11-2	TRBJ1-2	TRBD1	ASSLSGQGHGYT
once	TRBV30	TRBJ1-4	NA	AWSVGTGINEKLF
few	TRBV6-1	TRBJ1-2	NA	ASSEFDLYSQNYGYT
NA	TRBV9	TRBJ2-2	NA	ASSVVGSYTGELF
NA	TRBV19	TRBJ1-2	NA	ASRNRQEANYGYT
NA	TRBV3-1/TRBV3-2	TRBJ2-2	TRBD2	ASSPLTSGGPSGELF
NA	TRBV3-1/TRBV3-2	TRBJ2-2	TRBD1	ASSPGTGGTNTGELF
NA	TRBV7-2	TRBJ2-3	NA	ASSLRVNTDTQY
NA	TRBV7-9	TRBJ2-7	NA	ASSAPPGLYEQY
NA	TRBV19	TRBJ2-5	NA	ASSILGFGSEETQY
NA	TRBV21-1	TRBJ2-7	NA	ASSSESQGSLLSAGEQY
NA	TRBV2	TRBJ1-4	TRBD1	ASRWDRDGFGEKLF
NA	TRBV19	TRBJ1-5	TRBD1	ASSETGGGNQPQH
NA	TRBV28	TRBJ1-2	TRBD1	ASSPGQAIFGYT
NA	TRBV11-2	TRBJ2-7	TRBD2	ASSLGSSGYEQY
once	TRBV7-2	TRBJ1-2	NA	ASSTTGTYGYT
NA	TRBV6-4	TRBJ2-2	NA	ASSGNTNGELF
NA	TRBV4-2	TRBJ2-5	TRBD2	ASSQEGTSGSQKTQY
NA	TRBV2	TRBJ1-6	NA	ASSVRREAPLH
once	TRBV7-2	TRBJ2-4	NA	ASSLGGRTGIQY
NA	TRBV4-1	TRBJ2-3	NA	ASSQARQYTDTQY
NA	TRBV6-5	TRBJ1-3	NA	ASSYSDGQTGNTIY
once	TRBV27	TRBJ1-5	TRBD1	ASSTGGNQPQH
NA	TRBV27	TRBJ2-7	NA	ASSSIQGNEQY
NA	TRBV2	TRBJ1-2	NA	ASSEMGQAFNYGYT
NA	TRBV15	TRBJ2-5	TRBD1	ATSRTGKYQETQY
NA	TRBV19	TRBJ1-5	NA	ASKKGLYSNQPQH
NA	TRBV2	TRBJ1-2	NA	ASSERGMNYGYT
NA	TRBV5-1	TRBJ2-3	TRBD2	ASSPGLAGAIDTQY
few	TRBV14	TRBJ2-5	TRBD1	ASSQDRGPGETQY
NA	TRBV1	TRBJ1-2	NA	TSSQVHRGTNYGYT
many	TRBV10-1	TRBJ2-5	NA	ASSESEAGEETQY
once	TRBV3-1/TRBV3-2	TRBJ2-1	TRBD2	ASSQVLLAGGSNEQF
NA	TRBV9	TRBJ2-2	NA	ASSVDLGASTGELF
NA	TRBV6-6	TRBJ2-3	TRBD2	ASSYSRGGTDTQY
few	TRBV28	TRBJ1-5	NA	ASRTSAGLSNQPQH
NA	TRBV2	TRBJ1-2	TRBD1	ASRQGMEGYT
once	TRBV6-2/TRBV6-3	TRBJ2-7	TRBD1	ASSQGVVYEQY
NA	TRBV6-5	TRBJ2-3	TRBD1	ASSYRGRTDTQY
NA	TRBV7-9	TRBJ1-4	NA	ASRDWTAGLNEKLF
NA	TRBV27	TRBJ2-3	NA	ASSYSRTDTQY
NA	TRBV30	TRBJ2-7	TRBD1	AWSGRGLGEQY
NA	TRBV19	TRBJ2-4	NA	ASHSSTGVGDIQY
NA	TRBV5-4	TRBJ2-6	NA	ASSLFSSGANVLT
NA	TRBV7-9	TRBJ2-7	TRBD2	ASSPSGGGYEQY
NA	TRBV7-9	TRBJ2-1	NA	ACDRTYNEQF
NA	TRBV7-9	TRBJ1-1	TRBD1	ASSVGDRGDTEAF
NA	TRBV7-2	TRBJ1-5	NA	ASSLDWGPYQPQH
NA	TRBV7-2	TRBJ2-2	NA	ASSPTMAVTGELF
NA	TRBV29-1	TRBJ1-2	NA	SGGIIDGYT
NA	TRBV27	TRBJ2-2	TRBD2	ASSSVAGAPGELF
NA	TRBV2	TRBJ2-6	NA	ASNSLPGANVLT
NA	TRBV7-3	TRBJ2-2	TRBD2	ASSSGLAGVNTGELF
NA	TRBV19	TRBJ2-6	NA	ASAGHHSGANVLT
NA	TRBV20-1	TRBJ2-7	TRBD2	SAELALEQY
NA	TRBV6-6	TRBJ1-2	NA	ASSPQVDYGYT
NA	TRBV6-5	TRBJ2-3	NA	ASSPATGRGQY